Presented here are 4 T cell receptor beta chains from one specimen sequenced in a study of long-term antiretroviral therapy in people with HIV. The assay, immunoSEQ v3.0, was run at survey level. Produced via immunoSEQ multiplex PCR; TCRdb's table is partial and in-frame only. The table shows almost 35,000 clones, with approximately 81% occurring only once. The starting material was unsorted PBMCs, obtained approximately 2.7 years before starting antiretroviral therapy. The receptor source for this set is a woman aged 30 to 39 with HIV.

The V call is TRBV6-6, the J call TRBJ1-5; 11 positions agree with TRBD1. Trimming at V came to 5 bases and at J to 5 bases, leaving 2 bases not matched to a gene. The CDR3 is 14 residues long. Germline CDR1 MNHNY, CDR2 SVGAGI (reference sequence). The CDR3 DNA follows: TGTGCCAGCAGTCTGGGACAGGGGGATCAGCCCCAGCATTTT. As protein: CASSLGQGDQPQHF.

V is TRBV2 and J is TRBJ2-7; D possibly corresponds to TRBD1 (6 bases). Trimming took off 0 bases at V and 3 bases at J, with 9 bases between the two ends. CDR3 length: 14 amino acids. Looked up from germline, CDR1 is SNHLY and CDR2 is FYNNEI. Here the CDR3 reads CASSEAQGFYEQYF. The CDR3 coding sequence is TGTGCCAGCAGTGAAGCGCAGGGGTTCTACGAGCAGTACTTC.

The rearrangement uses TRBV5-4 and TRBJ2-7; the D call may be TRBD1 or TRBD2 (5 bases each). CDR3 length: 14 residues. The V gene's germline CDR1 is SGHNT and CDR2 YYREEE (reference sequence). Trimming removed 3 bases at V and 0 bases at J, with 10 bases between. This CDR3 reads CASSWGSNSYEQYF. CDR3 bases: TGTGCCAGCAGCTGGGGGTCTAACTCCTACGAGCAGTACTTC.

This clone came up once. The chain uses TRBV14 and TRBJ1-2, with TRBD1 as a possible D gene (5 bases). Trimming left V 1 base short and J 6 bases short, with 9 bases between. The V gene's germline CDR1 is SGHDN and CDR2 FVKESK. The CDR3 is made up of 13 amino acids. The DNA for the CDR3 is TGTGCCAGCAGCCAAGGCGGAGGGGATGGCTACACCTTC. It translates to CASSQGGGDGYTF. The full variable domain, with the rest looked up from reference TRBV14 and TRBJ1-2, is EAGVTQFPSHSVIEKGQTVTLRCDPISGHDNLYWYRRVMGKEIKFLLHFVKESKQDESGMPNNRFLAERTGGTYSTLKVQPAELEDSGVYFCASSQGGGDGYTFGSGTRLTVV.